This T cell receptor (beta chain) was sequenced during a study of cytotoxic CD8 clonotypes in ibrutinib-treated CLL. Study-level information: Enrolment comprised 11 relapsed/refractory and roughly 15 treatment-naive patients; fewer than 18 were IGHV unmutated.

Generated by immunoSEQ multiplex PCR, the TCRdb table keeps only in-frame clones and is missing some. The table lists approximately 92,000 clones, 60% to 80% of them singletons. Germline loops: CDR1 MNHEY, CDR2 SVGAGI. V lost 0 bases and J lost 6, with 15 bases in between. The CDR3 extends over 16 amino acids. The chain is built from TRBV6-5 and TRBJ1-5, with D perhaps TRBD1 (5 bases). The sequencing here drew on PBMCs, taken after 24 months of ibrutinib treatment. The clonotype originates from a human donor with chronic lymphocytic leukemia. This chain's CDR3 is CASSYSRVPGSQPQHF. DNA for the CDR3: TGTGCCAGCAGTTACTCCCGGGTGCCAGGGTCTCAGCCCCAGCATTTT.